Here is one T cell receptor (beta chain) with its context. As yet, its antigen is unknown. It was by quantitative 5'-RACE with molecular barcodes that TCR beta libraries were made. Using its own MiXCR run on the 5' RACE reads, TCRdb lists one record per CDR3 protein. The sample lists a few hundred thousand distinct CDR3 sequences, approximately 8% occurring once. The data are from a study of CD8 T cells in ankylosing spondylitis. Study-wide results and caveats: Among TCR beta sequences, a motif of eight or nine highly homologous variants appeared characteristic of ankylosing spondylitis blood.

Trimming removed 4 bases at V and 3 bases at J, with 10 bases between. This CDR3 comprises 14 residues. The sequenced sample consisted of blood, either unsorted or a sorted T cell fraction (not recorded which). V usage is TRBV12-3 or TRBV12-4 and J usage is TRBJ2-4; D remains unclear. The clonotype originates from a male donor with ankylosing spondylitis. CDR3 amino acids: CASSSGSYKNIQYF. The CDR3 region has the DNA TGTGCCAGCAGTTCGGGCAGCTACAAAAACATTCAGTACTTC.